The 5 T cell receptor beta chains in this list originate from one sample, sequenced in a study of shared clonotypes between healthy human individuals. The protocol was immunoSEQ multiplex PCR, while the TCRdb copy is restricted to in-frame clones and leaves out a portion. This sample has roughly 1,100,000 clones; 65% to 80% occur once, and the top ten carry 1.4%. What was sequenced was memory CD4+ T cells sorted from blood. Subset in this sample: CD45RA-negative fraction. The source of these receptors is a man younger than 35 in good health.

The chain employs TRBV7-3 and TRBJ2-5; tentatively, D is TRBD2 (6 bases). CDR3 length: 14 amino acids. With 4 bases removed from V and 4 bases from J, the gap between germline ends came to 13 bases. Germline assignment: CDR1 SGHTA and CDR2 FQGTGA. Here the CDR3 DNA reads TGTGCCAGCAGCTCAGGGAGGTTGGCAGAGACCCAGTACTTC. Translation gives CASSSGRLAETQYF.

This clone occurred a few times. Sequence at one end of the junction differs from germline and may be a read error. In DNA, the CDR3 is TGTGCCAGCACTCAAGGACTGTCCCTCCTCTTT. As protein: CASTQGLSLLF. This rearrangement joins TRBV6-5 to TRBJ1-1; D remains unclear. The CDR3 loop spans 11 amino acids. The germline V gene encodes CDR1 MNHEY and CDR2 SVGAGI.

The DNA of the CDR3 is TGTGCCAGCAGCTTAATTAGTACGGTCCAGGGTGGCTACACCTTC. As protein: CASSLISTVQGGYTF. The genes are TRBV7-2 and TRBJ1-2; D possibly corresponds to TRBD1 (5 bases). The CDR3 is made up of 15 amino acids. V was shortened by 2 bases and J by 7 bases, with 17 bases between the two germline ends. The germline gives CDR1 SGHTA, CDR2 FQGNSA.

The chain employs TRBV9 and TRBJ2-1; 7 positions agree with TRBD2. The CDR3 totals 17 residues. From germline, CDR1 is SGDLS and CDR2 YYNGEE. V lost 0 bases and J lost 0; bases outside the gene matches: 6. The CDR3 nucleotides read TGTGCCAGCAGCGTAGCGAGCGGGGCGAGCTCCTACAATGAGCAGTTCTTC. It translates to CASSVASGASSYNEQFF.

The chain links TRBV5-1 to TRBJ2-3, with D tentatively TRBD1 (5 bases). Between the trimmed V and J ends, which lost 4 bases and 2 bases, there was a span of 11 bases. The CDR3 has 14 residues. Germline V gene sequence: CDR1 SGHRS, CDR2 YFSETQ. CDR3 loop: CASSRQKNTDTQYF. In DNA form, the CDR3 reads TGCGCCAGCAGCAGACAGAAGAACACAGATACGCAGTATTTT.